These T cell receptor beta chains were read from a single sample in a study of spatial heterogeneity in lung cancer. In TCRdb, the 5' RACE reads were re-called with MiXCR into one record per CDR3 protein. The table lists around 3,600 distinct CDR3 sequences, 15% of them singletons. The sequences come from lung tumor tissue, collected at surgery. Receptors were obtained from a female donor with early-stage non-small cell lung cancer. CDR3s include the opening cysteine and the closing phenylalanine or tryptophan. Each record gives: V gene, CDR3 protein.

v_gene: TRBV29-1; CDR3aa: CSVEGRRDTDTQYF
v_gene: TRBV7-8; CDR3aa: CASSYRVETGGYTF
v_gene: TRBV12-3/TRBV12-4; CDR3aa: CASLEGSRVGF
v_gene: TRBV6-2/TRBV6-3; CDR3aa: CASSPPGTQYF
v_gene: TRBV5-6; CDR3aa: CATDGGTDTQYF
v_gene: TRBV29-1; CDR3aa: CSVEESLARFF
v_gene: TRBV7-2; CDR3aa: CASSTSKTANEKLFF
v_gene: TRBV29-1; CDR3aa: CSVWAGAGRAYEQYF
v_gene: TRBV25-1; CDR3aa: CASRELGPNYEQYF
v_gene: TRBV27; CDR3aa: CATGGQESSYEQYF
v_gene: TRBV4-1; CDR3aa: CASSPRQGPSYEQYF
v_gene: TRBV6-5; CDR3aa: CASSMTGLNGELFF
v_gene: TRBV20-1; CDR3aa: CSARDPRDHQVDEQFF
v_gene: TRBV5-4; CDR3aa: CASSLVGEGNTEAFF
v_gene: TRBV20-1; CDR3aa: CSARDPFLAGGPDTQYF
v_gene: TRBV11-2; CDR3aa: CASSAVQGNGYTF
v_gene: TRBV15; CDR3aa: CATSRDGRVTSNTGELFF
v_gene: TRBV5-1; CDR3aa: CASSTGQGAPTGELFF
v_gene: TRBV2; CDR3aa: CASSVPAGFTDTQYF
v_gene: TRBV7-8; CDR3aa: CASSSTRWGVGGGRETQYF
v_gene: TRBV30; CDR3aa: CAWSLVRKSTDTQYF
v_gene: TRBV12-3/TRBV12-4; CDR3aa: CASSKTGRGNTIYF